A single sample gave rise to the 28 T cell receptor beta chains below, sequenced in a study of read filtering for tumor transcriptome and immune sequencing. From about 400 ng of RNA, a library with molecular barcoded alpha/delta and beta/gamma adaptors was made. TCRdb re-called the reads through MiXCR, storing one row per CDR3 protein. The repertoire holds around 5,200 distinct CDR3 sequences, with about 20% as singletons. Specimen: a population of CD138-negative cells sorted from bone marrow. The receptor source for this set is a donor over 35 with multiple myeloma.

To note about this clonotype: Relative to the germline gene, one junction end is altered; a read error may explain this. CDR3 region: CANSRRLSSCEQYF. In DNA form, the CDR3 reads TGTGCCAACAGCCGCAGGTTAAGCTCCTGCGAGCAGTACTTC. The J gene is TRBJ2-7, the V gene TRBV11-2; D is unresolved. Germline V gene lookup returns CDR1 SGHAT and CDR2 FQNNGV. This CDR3 has 14 residues.

This clonotype was observed many times. The V call is TRBV20-1, the J call TRBJ2-7; D tentatively fits TRBD1 or TRBD2 (5 bases each). V was pared by 7 bases and J by 3 bases, with 19 bases between. The CDR3 extends over 14 amino acids. Germline V gene data show CDR1 as DFQATT and CDR2 as SNEGSKA (reference sequence). CDR3 in DNA: TGCAGTGTCCACAAGTCCGGAGGACACTACGAGCAGTACTTC. Its translation is CSVHKSGGHYEQYF.

This clonotype was detected only once. Since no conserved phenylalanine or tryptophan closes the CDR3, a read error is the likely cause. This sequence joins TRBV29-1 and TRBJ2-1; 9 nucleotides match TRBD1. The closer fit of TRBJ2-7 to the DNA end suggests the J call may be wrong. Germline V gives CDR1 SQVTM, CDR2 ANQGSEA. CDR3 size: 12 residues. In DNA form, the CDR3 reads TGCAGCGTTTGGGACAGGGTGTGCGAGCAGTACCTC. This sequence encodes CSVWDRVCEQYL.

This clonotype was observed a handful of times. This chain connects TRBV6-6 to TRBJ2-2; TRBD1 matches 9 bases. CDR1 and CDR2 from the germline V gene are MNHNY and SVGAGI (reference sequence). The CDR3 has 16 amino acids. V shed 0 bases, J shed 6 bases, and the junction held 5 bases outside the gene matches. The CDR3 reads CASSYSWDRVAGELFF. The CDR3 DNA reads as TGTGCCAGCAGTTACTCCTGGGACAGGGTCGCCGGGGAGCTGTTTTTT.

Of note for this clonotype: Just one base apart from a much larger clone, this may be a read error. Since no conserved phenylalanine or tryptophan closes the CDR3, a read error is the likely cause. The DNA is left out, because the CDR3 cannot be placed on it with certainty; the CDR3 is given as TCRdb lists it. The V and J genes are TRBV20-1 and TRBJ1-1. The germline gives CDR1 DFQATT, CDR2 SNEGSKA (reference sequence). With termini counted, the CDR3 has 12 amino acids. CDR3 region: CSVQRTNTEASS.

As DNA, the CDR3 is TGTGCCAGCAGTTATGCTGGCAATGAGCAGTTCTTC. Protein: CASSYAGNEQFF. This chain connects TRBV6-6 to TRBJ2-1, with unresolved D. Germline V gene sequence: CDR1 MNHNY, CDR2 SVGAGI (reference sequence). V lost 3 bases, J lost 6 bases, and 6 bases lay in between. The CDR3 is 12 amino acids.

This clonotype is classed as medium-sized. The CDR3 loop reads CASTRDPRSHGELFF. The DNA of the CDR3 is TGCGCCAGCACCCGGGATCCTAGATCACACGGGGAGCTGTTTTTT. The chain links TRBV5-1 to TRBJ2-2; D may be TRBD2 (5 bases). The V end lost 6 bases, the J end lost 7 bases, and 19 bases lay between the germline ends. In germline, CDR1 is SGHRS, CDR2 YFSETQ. The CDR3 has 15 residues.

This clonotype is medium-sized within its sample. CDR3: CASSQDQLFF. For the CDR3, the DNA is TGCGCCAGCAGCCAAGATCAACTTTTCTTC. V is TRBV4-1 and J is TRBJ2-1; D is unclear. Germline V gene data show CDR1 as MGHRA and CDR2 as YSYEKL. The CDR3 consists of 10 residues. With 0 bases removed from V and 16 bases from J, the gap between germline ends came to 7 bases.

A word on this clonotype: One end of the junction fails to match germline, which may point to a read error. The J gene is TRBJ2-1, the V gene TRBV7-3; TRBD2 agrees at 13 bases. Germline V CDR1 and CDR2: SGHTA, FQGTGA. The CDR3 contains 17 residues. The CDR3 DNA sequence: TGTGCCAGCAGCCCGGGACTAGCGGGAATGTCCTACAATGGGCAGTTCTTC. It codes for CASSPGLAGMSYNGQFF.

A note on this clonotype: A far larger clone is a single base away, which makes a read error likely. V is TRBV12-3 or TRBV12-4 and J is TRBJ1-1, with TRBD1 as a possible D gene (5 bases). V lost 7 bases, J lost 4 bases, and 13 bases lay in between. CDR3 size: 13 residues. Written as DNA, the CDR3 is TGTGCCAGCATACCTGGGGGGTGCACTGAAGCTTTCTTT. The encoded protein is CASIPGGCTEAFF.

Worth noting for this clonotype: An end of the junction does not agree with germline; a read error may underlie this. This sequence joins TRBV19 and TRBJ2-1, with D unresolved. The CDR3 consists of 10 residues. Germline CDR1 is LNHDA and CDR2 is SQIVND (reference sequence). CDR3 loop: CASGWSEQFF. The CDR3 DNA sequence: TGCGCCAGTGGGTGGAGTGAGCAGTTCTTC.

As regards this clonotype: A read error is the likely source, as a far larger clone sits one nucleotide away. The chain recombines TRBV6-6 with TRBJ2-1; D might be TRBD2 (5 bases). CDR1 is MNHNY, CDR2 SVGAGI, per germline (reference sequence). The CDR3 is 17 amino acids. CDR3 DNA sequence: TGTGCCAACAGTTTTACCCCTCGAACGGGAACTTACAATGAGCAGTTCTTC. Its translation: CANSFTPRTGTYNEQFF.

This clonotype was detected ten times or more. The J gene is TRBJ2-1, the V gene TRBV19, with D possibly TRBD2 on 7 matching bases. CDR1 is LNHDA and CDR2 is SQIVND in the germline V gene (reference sequence). V was clipped by 9 bases and J by 5 bases, with 14 bases between them. The CDR3 runs 13 residues. CDR3 loop: CASRGAGDNEQFF. CDR3 bases: TGTGCCAGCCGGGGGGCAGGTGACAATGAGCAGTTCTTC.

This clonotype was observed many times. This chain links TRBV7-9 with TRBJ1-3, with D maybe TRBD1 (5 bases). Germline CDR1 SEHNR, CDR2 FQNEAQ (reference sequence). CDR3 length: 15 residues. Trimming took off 1 base at V and 0 bases at J, with 7 bases between the two ends. In DNA, the CDR3 is TGTGCCAGCAGCTTAGACGACAGCTCTGGAAACACCATATATTTT. It specifies CASSLDDSSGNTIYF.

Many counts were recorded for this clonotype. A read error is possible here, since a much larger clone lies one base away. The rearrangement joins TRBV10-3 to TRBJ2-7; D not certain. Germline V lookup: CDR1 ENHRY, CDR2 SYGVKD. CDR3 length: 13 residues. The CDR3 here is CAISESGRIEQCF. The CDR3 nucleotides read TGTGCCATCAGTGAGTCAGGACGGATTGAGCAGTGCTTC.

This clonotype is classed as medium-sized. This CDR3 reads CSARGYNNEQFF. In DNA form, the CDR3 reads TGCAGTGCTAGAGGCTATAACAATGAGCAGTTCTTC. The chain recombines TRBV20-1 with TRBJ2-1, with D hard to call. V dropped 1 base and J dropped 5 bases, with 6 bases sitting between them. The CDR3 totals 12 residues. Germline CDR1 reads DFQATT; CDR2 reads SNEGSKA (reference sequence).

By share, this clonotype ranks as medium-sized (0.01 to 0.1%). This sequence joins TRBV20-1 and TRBJ2-1, with D perhaps given as TRBD1 or TRBD2 (5 bases each). The CDR3 totals 21 residues. The germline gives CDR1 DFQATT, CDR2 SNEGSKA (reference sequence). Between the trimmed V and J ends, which lost 3 bases and 0 bases, there was a span of 30 bases. CDR3 sequence (DNA): TGCAGTGCTAGGCTCCCTTCAGGGCAGATTTACCGGGGCTCCTCCTACAATGAGCAGTTCTTC. Its translation: CSARLPSGQIYRGSSYNEQFF.

This clonotype was seen ten or more times. The chain couples TRBV7-6 to TRBJ2-5; no clear D. The V gene's germline CDR1 is SGHVS and CDR2 FNYEAQ. V was trimmed by 4 bases and J by 1 base, leaving 13 bases between them. The length of the CDR3 is 15 residues. The CDR3 DNA follows: TGTGCCAGCAGCTCAAGCTGGTCCAGCCAAGAGACCCAGTACTTC. This gives the protein CASSSSWSSQETQYF.

This clonotype was recorded many times. This sequence joins TRBV20-1 and TRBJ2-7, with D perhaps being TRBD1 or TRBD2 (5 bases each). Germline V CDR1 and CDR2: DFQATT, SNEGSKA (reference sequence). The length of the CDR3 is 14 residues. V lost 3 bases, J lost 3 bases, and 15 bases lay in between. CDR3 loop: CSASTGTGYYEQYF. The CDR3 bases are TGCAGTGCTAGTACCGGGACGGGTTACTACGAGCAGTACTTC.

This clonotype has at least ten counts. One end of the junction is discordant with germline, which a read error may explain. The V gene is TRBV3-1, the J gene TRBJ1-1; 10 bases align to TRBD1. The germline gives CDR1 LGHDT, CDR2 YNNKEL (reference sequence). The CDR3 is 16 residues long. The chain's CDR3 is CASSPGTGAWNTEASF. CDR3 sequence (DNA): TGTGCCAGCAGCCCCGGGACAGGGGCGTGGAACACTGAAGCTTCCTTT.

By sample fraction, this clonotype is medium-sized. The chain carries TRBV27 and TRBJ2-7; TRBD2 agrees at 9 bases. There are 14 residues in the CDR3. Looked up from germline, CDR1 is MNHEY and CDR2 is SMNVEV (reference sequence). With 4 bases clipped from V and 2 bases from J, the junction kept 3 bases outside the gene matches. The CDR3 loop reads CASSSTSGAYEQYF. Written as DNA, the CDR3 is TGTGCCAGCAGTTCGACTAGCGGAGCCTACGAGCAGTACTTC.

The rearrangement joins TRBV7-2 to TRBJ2-3; the D gene is possibly TRBD1 (5 bases). The CDR3 loop spans 14 amino acids. Germline CDR1 SGHTA, CDR2 FQGNSA. Trimming shortened V by 2 bases and J by 2 bases, and 8 bases separated the two germline ends. The CDR3 reads CASSLLGVTDTQYF. In nucleotides, the CDR3 is TGTGCCAGCAGCTTATTAGGGGTCACAGATACGCAGTATTTT.

This clonotype was seen at least ten times. The chain uses TRBV5-6 and TRBJ1-5; D not resolved. The CDR3 loop spans 16 amino acids. The germline V and J ends were trimmed by 4 bases and 1 base, with 15 bases remaining between them. The germline gives CDR1 SGHDT, CDR2 YYEEEE. This chain's CDR3 is CASSRGGSVSNQPQHF. The CDR3 nucleotides are TGTGCCAGCAGCCGGGGAGGGTCGGTGAGCAATCAGCCCCAGCATTTT.

By frequency in the sample, this clonotype is medium-sized. This rearrangement joins TRBV4-1 to TRBJ2-1; 8 bases are shared with TRBD2. J lost 3 bases, V lost 4 bases, and 11 bases had no gene match. Germline V gene sequence: CDR1 MGHRA, CDR2 YSYEKL. This CDR3 comprises 17 residues. This chain's CDR3 is CASSPRGAGVIYNEQFF. CDR3 sequence (DNA): TGCGCCAGCAGCCCCAGGGGAGCGGGAGTGATCTACAATGAGCAGTTCTTC.

This clonotype was counted at least ten times. V is TRBV3-1 and J is TRBJ2-2; D not resolved. This CDR3 region has 15 residues. Trimming took off 1 base at V and 1 base at J, with 7 bases between the two ends. CDR1 is LGHDT and CDR2 is YNNKEL in the germline V gene (reference sequence). The CDR3 DNA reads as TGTGCCAGCAGCCAAGTTTTAGGGAACACCGGGGAGCTGTTTTTT. This codes for CASSQVLGNTGELFF.

Many counts were recorded for this clonotype. The chain joins TRBV14 to TRBJ2-5, with D uncertain. Germline CDR1 is SGHDN and CDR2 is FVKESK. Trimming shortened V by 5 bases and J by 5 bases, and 12 bases separated the two germline ends. The CDR3 has 13 amino acids. CDR3 sequence reads: CASSTTEMETQYF. The CDR3 coding sequence is TGTGCCAGCAGCACCACAGAGATGGAGACCCAGTACTTC.

A remark on this clonotype: This likely traces to a read error, being one base from a far larger clone. The chain uses TRBV29-1 and TRBJ1-4; 10 nucleotides align to TRBD1. This CDR3 is 14 amino acids long. Per germline, CDR1 SQVTM and CDR2 ANQGSEA. As DNA, the CDR3 is TGCAGCATAACGACAGGGGGCCATCCTGGTACGCGGTATTTT. Amino acids: CSITTGGHPGTRYF.

Note on this clonotype: A far larger clone is one base from this, pointing to a likely read error. The chain couples TRBV7-8 to TRBJ2-1; D might be TRBD1 (6 bases). The length of the CDR3 is 15 residues. Trimming took off 2 bases at V and 0 bases at J, with 8 bases between the two ends. Germline V gene data show CDR1 as SGHVS and CDR2 as FQNEAQ. The CDR3 loop is CASSLLGGSYNEQFF. In DNA form, the CDR3 reads TGTGCCAGCAGCTTATTAGGGGGCTCCTACAATGAGCAGTTCTTC.